A single sample gave rise to the 3 T cell receptor beta chains below, sequenced in a study of cytomegalovirus exposure and HLA in healthy donors. The PCR made use of 60 Vbeta and 13 Jbeta primers. The method was immunoSEQ multiplex PCR; TCRdb's version includes in-frame clones alone and lacks a portion of them. The sample comprises under 150,000 clones, 82% of which are singletons, and roughly 2.5% rests with the top ten. The sample consisted of PBMCs. The receptors were sampled from a woman under 30 in good health and CMV-seronegative.

The genes are TRBV7-9 and TRBJ2-6, with D possibly being TRBD1 (5 bases). The V gene's germline CDR1 is SEHNR and CDR2 FQNEAQ (reference sequence). The CDR3 runs to 17 residues. Between the trimmed V and J ends, which lost 0 bases and 2 bases, there was a span of 11 bases. Here the CDR3 reads CASSLAQGTAGANVLTF. The CDR3, as DNA: TGTGCCAGCAGCTTAGCCCAGGGAACTGCTGGGGCCAACGTCCTGACTTTC.

This chain uses TRBV6-1 with TRBJ2-1; D gene ambiguous. Germline CDR1 and CDR2: MNHNS and SASEGT. The ends were cut back, 2 bases at V and 2 bases at J, with 16 bases in the middle. The CDR3 has 17 amino acids. The CDR3 loop reads CASSEFGTVRPYNEQFF. The CDR3 region has the DNA TGTGCCAGCAGTGAATTTGGAACAGTCCGTCCCTACAATGAGCAGTTCTTC.

This sequence joins TRBV6-4 and TRBJ2-2, with 7 positions matching TRBD2. The CDR3 extends over 14 amino acids. The trim removed 2 bases at V and 3 bases at J, leaving 0 bases unmatched. Germline CDR1 reads MRHNA; CDR2 reads SNTAGT. Written as DNA, the CDR3 is TGTGCCAGCAGTGACGGGAGGGACACCGGGGAGCTGTTTTTT. Encoded protein: CASSDGRDTGELFF.